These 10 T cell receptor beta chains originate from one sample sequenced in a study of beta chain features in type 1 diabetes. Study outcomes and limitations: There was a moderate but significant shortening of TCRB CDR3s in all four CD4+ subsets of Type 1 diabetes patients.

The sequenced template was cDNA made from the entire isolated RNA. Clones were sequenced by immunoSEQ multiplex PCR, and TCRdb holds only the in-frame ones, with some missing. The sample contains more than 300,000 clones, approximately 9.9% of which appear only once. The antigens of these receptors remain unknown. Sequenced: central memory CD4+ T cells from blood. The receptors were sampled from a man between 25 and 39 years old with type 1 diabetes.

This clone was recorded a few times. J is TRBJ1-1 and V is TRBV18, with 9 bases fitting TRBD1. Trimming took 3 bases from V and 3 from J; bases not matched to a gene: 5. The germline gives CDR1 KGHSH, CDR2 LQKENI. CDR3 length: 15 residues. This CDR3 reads CASSPGQGRHTEAFF. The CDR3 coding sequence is TGTGCCAGCTCACCGGGACAGGGCAGGCACACTGAAGCTTTCTTT.

The CDR3 loop is CASISSGTTRTDTQYF. As DNA, the CDR3 is TGTGCCAGCATCTCGTCCGGGACTACCCGAACAGATACGCAGTATTTT. This chain uses TRBV7-2 with TRBJ2-3; 7 bases are shared with TRBD2. Germline loops: CDR1 SGHTA, CDR2 FQGNSA. This CDR3 is built from 16 residues. The ends lost 7 bases at V and 3 bases at J; junction bases unmatched: 13.

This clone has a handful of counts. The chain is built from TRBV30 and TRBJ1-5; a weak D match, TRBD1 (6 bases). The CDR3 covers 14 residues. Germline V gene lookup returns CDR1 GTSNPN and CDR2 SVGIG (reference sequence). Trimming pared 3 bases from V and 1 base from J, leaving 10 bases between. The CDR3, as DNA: TGTGCCTGGAGACCGGGGGCAAGCAATCAGCCCCAGCATTTT. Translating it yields CAWRPGASNQPQHF.

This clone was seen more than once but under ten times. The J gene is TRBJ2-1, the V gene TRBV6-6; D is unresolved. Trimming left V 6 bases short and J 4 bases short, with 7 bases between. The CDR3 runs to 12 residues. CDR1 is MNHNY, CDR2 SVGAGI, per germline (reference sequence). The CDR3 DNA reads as TGTGCCAGCAGAGCCGATTACAATGAGCAGTTCTTC. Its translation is CASRADYNEQFF.

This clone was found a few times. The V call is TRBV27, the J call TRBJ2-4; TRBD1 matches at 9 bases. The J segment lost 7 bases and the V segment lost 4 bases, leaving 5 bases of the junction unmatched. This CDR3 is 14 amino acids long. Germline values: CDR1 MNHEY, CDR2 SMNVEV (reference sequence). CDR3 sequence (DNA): TGTGCCAGCAGTTGGGGGACAGGGAAGAACATTCAGTACTTC. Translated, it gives CASSWGTGKNIQYF.

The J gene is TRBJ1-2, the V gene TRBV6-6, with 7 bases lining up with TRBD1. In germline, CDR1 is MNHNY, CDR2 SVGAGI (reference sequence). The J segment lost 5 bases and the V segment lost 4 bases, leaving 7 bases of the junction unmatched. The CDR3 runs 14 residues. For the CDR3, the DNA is TGTGCCAGCAGTTTAGGAGGGGGCGCATATGGCTACACCTTC. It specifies CASSLGGGAYGYTF.

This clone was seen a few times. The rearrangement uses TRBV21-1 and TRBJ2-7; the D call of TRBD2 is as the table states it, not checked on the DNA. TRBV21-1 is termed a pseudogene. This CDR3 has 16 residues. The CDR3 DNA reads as TGTGCCAGCAGCAAAGTCAGAAGCGGGGGGGCCTGCGAGCAGTACTTC. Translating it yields CASSKVRSGGACEQYF.

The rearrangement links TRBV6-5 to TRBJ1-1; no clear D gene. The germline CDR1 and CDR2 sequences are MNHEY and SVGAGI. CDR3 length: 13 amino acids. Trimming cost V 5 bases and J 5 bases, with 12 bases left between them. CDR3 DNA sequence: TGTGCCAGCAGTCAGTCAGTAGGTACTGAAGCTTTCTTT. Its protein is CASSQSVGTEAFF.

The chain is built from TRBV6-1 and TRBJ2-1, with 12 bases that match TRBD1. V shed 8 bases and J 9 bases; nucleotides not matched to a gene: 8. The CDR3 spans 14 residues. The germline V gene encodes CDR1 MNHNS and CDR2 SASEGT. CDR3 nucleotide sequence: TGTGCCAGCTCCCGGGACAGGGGGCTCGTTGAGCAGTTCTTC. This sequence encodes CASSRDRGLVEQFF.

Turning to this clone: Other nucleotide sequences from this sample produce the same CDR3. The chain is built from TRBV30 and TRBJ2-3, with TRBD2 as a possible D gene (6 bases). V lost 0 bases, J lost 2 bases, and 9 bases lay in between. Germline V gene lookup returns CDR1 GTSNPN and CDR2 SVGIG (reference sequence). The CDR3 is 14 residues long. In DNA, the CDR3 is TGTGCCTGGAGTGTAGGAGGGCCCACAGATACGCAGTATTTT. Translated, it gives CAWSVGGPTDTQYF.